This TCR beta chain was found in a study of blood T cell repertoires in COVID-19. As for the study in general: The study drew acute and convalescent COVID-19 samples from the United States, Italy and Spain. T cells, B-cell-depleted T cells, or PBMCs provided the cDNA or gDNA that served as material.

Original processing notes: The assay estimated nucleated cells by amplifying reference gene primers. Data came from immunoSEQ multiplex PCR; TCRdb stores just in-frame clones and leaves some out. V, J and clone size are those of that table, while D and trimming were read from the DNA. The sample holds roughly 40,000 clones, 70% to 90% seen once. The V end was cut by 6 bases, the J end by 0 bases, with 15 bases between. The CDR3 loop spans 17 amino acids. The germline CDR1 and CDR2 sequences are MDHEN and SYDVKM. In its sample, this clone was seen once. The sample consisted of peripheral blood. The clonotype was recovered from a human donor in a cohort sampled during active COVID-19. The V gene is TRBV28, the J gene TRBJ1-6; the D gene is possibly TRBD1 (6 bases). The CDR3 DNA sequence: TGTGCCAGCAGCCTCGGACAGTTAGGCTCCTATAATTCACCCCTCCACTTT. Encoded protein: CASSLGQLGSYNSPLHF.